Given below is one T cell receptor (beta chain) in context. Its specific antigen is unknown. Base qualities were left out, and no much larger clone turns up one base away. From cysteine to phenylalanine, the CDR3 is 16 amino acids long. Of all the DNA, just the CDR3 is kept, 48 bases in frame from base 1. The trim is 3 bases for V and 4 bases for J, with a gap of 17 bases between the germline ends. The data belong to a study of identical twins listed by TCRdb under 2016. Study-wide context: TCR alpha and beta repertoires from monozygotic twins, unrelated adults of various ages and cord blood were deep-sequenced to test whether fetal clonotypes persist. To rule out contamination, the twin experiments were replicated at different times with different library preparation protocols. General study outcomes and caveats: Abundant cord blood beta clonotypes had fewer insertions, young adult naive repertoires showed a similar but weaker trend, and memory repertoires showed no such trend. Compared with coincidental sharing between unrelated individuals, out-of-frame TCR alpha sequences shared between twins had an excess of sequences with low generation probability. Because the same donors could not be followed over many years, the conclusions relied on cross-sectional statistical analysis. The excess sharing between twins in beta out-of-frame sequences was weaker because fewer shared sequences reduced the signal-to-noise ratio. Recombination models systematically underestimated out-of-frame TCR alpha sharing in monozygotic twins but agreed with sharing between unrelated individuals. Invariant T cells such as MAIT and iNKT could partly confound zero-insertion analyses, though diverse VJ usage argued against this for most clonotypes.

Only healthy Caucasian donors were included. Three pairs of female monozygotic twins, all aged roughly 18 to 29 years, made up the twin cohort. Peripheral blood mononuclear cells were the source from which RNA for the TCR libraries was isolated. Library creation used 5' RACE. Reads for this sample came from an Illumina HiSeq 2000. Template switching added a universal primer binding site, and the final cDNA carried a unique molecular identifier that allowed TCR cDNA molecules to be counted accurately. First-strand cDNA for TCR alpha and beta chains was synthesized from specific primers in the conserved constant-segment region. To control for contamination, each cDNA library was double barcoded with a SMART-Mk sample barcode plus Illumina barcodes. TruSeq adapter sequences and Illumina sample barcodes were added in two successive PCR steps. Sequencing of the TCR alpha and beta cDNA libraries was done on the Illumina HiSeq platform using custom primers. As for the authors' bioinformatics: Raw reads were processed with MiGEC to extract unique molecular identifiers, and MiXCR was used to determine CDR3 positions. For each individual, recombination models were inferred using an EM algorithm with the repgenHMM and IGoR tools. The tcR package in R was used for shared clonotype analysis, with sharing normalized by the product of cloneset sizes. Out-of-frame nonproductive sequences were analyzed to study raw recombination free of thymic and clonal selection effects. TCRdb passed the public sequencing reads through fastp at Q25 and MiXCR, retaining productive beta sequences. Each entry merges the rows of one CDR3 protein and shows their most common DNA and genes. These V and J calls are TCRdb output, not the study's own analysis. This sample is represented by about 920,000 distinct CDR3 sequences; about 12% of them were singletons. The top ten constitute around 1.5% of the sample.

These data were likewise used in another study, on yellow fever vaccine responses in identical twins. Per that second paper: The authors reported that the T cell response to vaccination in identical twins appeared partly convergent and partly personalized. The study precisely tracked vaccine-responding T cell clones in identical twins.

The rearrangement combines TRBV12-3 or TRBV12-4 with TRBJ2-3; the D gene lacks a confident call. The sequence was collected from a woman between 18 and 30 years old in good health. Source material: PBMCs. In nucleotide form, the sequence is TGTGCCAGCAGTTTCTTATTAGGGTCGAAGGCAGATACGCAGTATTTT. Translated, it reads CASSFLLGSKADTQYF.